This T cell receptor beta chain was recorded in a study of cytomegalovirus exposure and HLA in healthy donors (dated by TCRdb to the late 2010s). In the study overall: According to an earlier analysis of around 600 of the donors, some 170 million T cells yielded 90 million to 130 million unique TCR beta sequences and roughly 280 Gb of sequence data. The study aimed to test whether signatures of past pathogen exposure could be identified by cataloging public T cell receptors. Every repertoire in the discovery cohort had been generated on one and the same sequencing platform. A separate validation cohort of roughly 120 different subjects was used in addition to the approximately 700-subject first cohort. A later genetic analysis took genome-wide SNP genotypes for about three fifths of the roughly 670 donors and used that subset as a discovery cohort. To predict cytomegalovirus infection status, the study combined high-throughput TCR immunosequencing, statistical association of individual TCRs with disease status, and machine learning. Typing coverage varied by locus: about 629-640 donors for A, B, C, DRB1 and DQB1; approximately 560 for DQA1; over 600 for DPA1; approximately 470 for DPB1. An earlier analysis of some 500 of the donors used high-throughput TCR beta sequencing to judge whether each TCR beta V gene segment behaved as functional or pseudogenic. Rather than using new phenotypic data, the later analysis identified candidate immune exposures from TCR beta sequences and from how often those sequences occurred across donors. Because of strong linkage in the cohort, roughly five DR-DQ haplotypes were treated as single units for association and clustering. Among the roughly 400 genotyped donors, approximately 77% belonged to the genetic ancestry cluster associated with self-reported Caucasian donors. The study used immunosequencing to profile the T cell repertoires of approximately 650 subjects and linked those repertoires to cytomegalovirus serostatus. Donor age, sex, ethnicity and CMV serostatus were compiled alongside the repertoire data. On average, around 230,000 unique TCR beta nucleotide sequences were sequenced per donor among 398 genotyped donors of the cohort, with roughly 18% of those sequences being non-productive. In a later analysis, previously published TCR beta repertoires from 500 to 750 donors were re-analyzed and high-resolution HLA genotyping was added so that TCR occurrence patterns could be studied. Both class I and class II loci were covered by HLA typing, at four-digit resolution. An early release that covered about 600 HLA-typed donors contained about 300 gigabases of sequencing data and 85 million to 100 million unique TCR sequences.

The cohort consisted of more than 650 healthy bone marrow donors. At the time of sampling, all cohort members were nominally healthy, though unrecorded immune exposures were likely present. The donor tested CMV seronegative and was one of the 352 seronegative cohort members. Every donor gave a peripheral blood sample, and the peripheral blood mononuclear cells from that sample were used for TCR beta sequencing. The Qiagen DNeasy Blood Extraction Kit was used to extract genomic DNA from the blood cell samples. Findings and caveats that apply to the study as a whole: Because HLA typing was unavailable for some donors at each locus, only the typed subset was used in association tests. In the study, 150 to 200 TCR beta chains were listed as associated with cytomegalovirus. V-gene and J-gene trimming of TCR beta chains was associated with a missense DCLRE1C variant in a later genetic analysis, and the association was replicated in an independent cohort. The sequencing pipeline was judged likely to have produced a cluster of highly shared sequence variants as a technical artifact. In this cohort, only TCR beta chains were sequenced, and detectable features were limited by the absence of alpha or paired-chain data. According to a later analysis, TCR association rates differed among HLA loci, with DRB1 alleles showing the most associated TCRs and HLA-C alleles showing the fewest. In an earlier analysis of about 600 of the donors, most TCR beta V segments appeared in productive rearrangements about 87% or about 30% of the time, broadly matching IMGT annotations. Seventeen rarely observed V segments, including chromosome 9 orphons, were excluded from the earlier analysis of just under 600 of the donors because counts were too low. Linkage disequilibrium might explain the correlated functional status among segregating V segments, but an unknown experimental factor could not be ruled out. Several of the top co-occurrence clusters appeared to be linked to parvovirus B19, influenza, CMV and Epstein-Barr virus, according to a later analysis. Presence/absence analyses assumed roughly uniform sequencing depth across donors, an assumption that may not hold. A further reported finding was that TCR beta sequences accurately predicted the HLA-A and HLA-B alleles for most subjects in the first cohort. Some IMGT-functional V segments, including TRBV6-2 and TRBV6-3, could not be told apart with the 87-base-pair reads, so those segments were excluded. Across donors, most TCR sequences were observed very rarely, whereas some public TCRs were present in many individuals. A later analysis found that HLA-associated TCR beta chains were more clonally expanded and had lower generation probabilities than equally common non-associated chains. A few of the identified cytomegalovirus-associated TCR beta chains were confirmed in vitro to be specific for cytomegalovirus antigens. The authors suggested that the approach could potentially be extended to other disease states and immunological phenotypes. CMV serostatus was the only immune exposure information available for the cohort. The classifier was reported to diagnose cytomegalovirus status with high specificity and sensitivity in both the original and validation cohorts. Specific HLA alleles were associated with 15,000 to 20,000 TCR beta sequences at a false discovery rate of 0.05 in a later analysis. Assigning TCR associations to individual alleles was difficult when HLA alleles, especially DR and DQ, strongly co-occurred. Most CMV-associated TCR beta chains appeared to be HLA-restricted in a later analysis, and the HLA associations seemed to be driven largely by CMV exposure. Compared with the roughly 700-donor mean, donors in an Asian-associated ancestry cluster had fewer N-insertions in productive TCRs, according to a later genetic analysis.

This clone came up once. Its antigen specificity is not known. No much larger clone exists at a distance of one base, and base qualities are not known. The cysteine opens and the phenylalanine closes a CDR3 of 12 amino acids. CDR3 DNA only is kept here, 36 bases in frame from base 1. At the junction V is shortened by 0 bases and J by 9 bases, with 6 bases in between. Taken from the germline V gene, the CDR1 and CDR2 loops are MNHEY and SVGAGI. The library was made by the immunoSEQ multiplex PCR assay. The multiplex PCR relied on a mix of 60 forward primers for TCR Vbeta segments and 13 reverse primers for TCR Jbeta segments. A multiplex PCR assay on genomic DNA amplified the CDR3 region of rearranged TCR beta genes. The amplified TCR beta libraries were sequenced on the Illumina HiSeq System as 87-base-pair reads. Per the authors' processing: A later analysis counted about 82 million unique TCR beta chains across the 500 to 850 repertoires, and some 12 million of these chains were shared by at least two donors. Raw reads were error-corrected and collapsed into unique sequences by a nearest-neighbor algorithm in which closely related sequences were merged to remove PCR and sequencing errors. CDR3 sequences were aligned to IMGT reference sequences to assign V, D and J gene segments. Each retained sequence needed at least a six-nucleotide match to both a V gene segment and a J gene segment. A rearrangement was called productive if the CDR3 had no stop codons and remained in frame with V and J, and every other rearrangement was called non-productive. CDR3 was defined by IMGT convention, running from the second conserved V-encoded cysteine to the conserved J-encoded phenylalanine. The earlier analysis of roughly 590 of the donors excluded any sequence lacking an unambiguous match to a single V gene segment. In an earlier analysis of approximately 550 of the donors, V segments were called functional above 56.7% productive rearrangements and were called segregating when the between-donor standard deviation exceeded 5%. A statistical classification framework was developed to diagnose cytomegalovirus status using the catalog of TCR beta chain sequences. V and J gene assignment, in a later analysis, came from comparing TCR nucleotide sequences with IMGT/GENE-DB human TR gene sequences. Using the TCRdist pipeline, a later analysis assigned CDR3 sequences along with most-parsimonious VDJ recombination scenarios. In a later analysis, each TCR beta chain was defined by its CDR3 amino acid sequence together with its V-gene family, and reads without a unique V-gene family were excluded. A later analysis removed roughly 590 highly shared, low-generation-probability nucleotide sequences to deal with suspected cross-contamination and a sequencing artifact. For each public chain, a later analysis derived a clonal expansion index from normalized ranks of inferred template counts within each repertoire. A later analysis computed generation probabilities with a VDJ recombination model fitted to out-of-frame rearrangements, and checked the results against IGoR. In a later analysis, hypergeometric tests were used to score TCR-TCR, TCR-HLA and TCR-CMV co-occurrence, with a repertoire-size bias correction applied to TCR pairs. To estimate false discovery rates, a later analysis permuted the HLA or CMV assignments 20 times. A later analysis grouped co-occurring TCRs with DBSCAN, adding TCRdist sequence similarity when clustering within HLA-allele-positive subsets. Co-occurrence clustering excluded repertoires with fewer than 30,000 or more than 120,000 public chains, plus five with anomalous nucleotide sharing. Held by TCRdb, this immuneACCESS table contains in-frame sequences only and omits some clones. Under half of the omission traces to an unresolved V gene where checked; the cause of the rest is unknown. Clone size and V and J calls were adopted from that table, with D and trimming inferred from the DNA. In all, the sample holds 250,000 to 350,000 clones, and 80% of those were seen once. The ten largest clones take up about 0.3% of the sample.

This receptor was obtained from a girl aged 2 to 9 in good health and CMV-seronegative. The sequenced sample consisted of PBMCs. The receptor chain draws on TRBV6-5 and TRBJ2-1, with no confident D gene call. The nucleotide sequence is given as TGTGCCAGCAGTTACTCGGGCCGTGAGCAGTTCTTC. Its amino acids are CASSYSGREQFF.